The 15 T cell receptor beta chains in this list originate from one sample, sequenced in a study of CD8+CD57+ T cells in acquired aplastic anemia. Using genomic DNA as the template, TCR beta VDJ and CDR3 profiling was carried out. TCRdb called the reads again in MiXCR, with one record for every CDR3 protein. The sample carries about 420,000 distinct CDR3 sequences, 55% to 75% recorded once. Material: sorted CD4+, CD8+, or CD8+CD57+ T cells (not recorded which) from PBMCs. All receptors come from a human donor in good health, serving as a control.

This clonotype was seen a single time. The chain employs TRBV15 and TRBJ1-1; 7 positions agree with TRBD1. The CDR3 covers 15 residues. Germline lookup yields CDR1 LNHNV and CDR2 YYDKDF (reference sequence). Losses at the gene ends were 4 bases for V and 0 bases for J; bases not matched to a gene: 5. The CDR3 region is CATSKTGTVNTEAFF. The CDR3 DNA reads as TGTGCCACCAGCAAAACCGGGACAGTGAACACTGAAGCTTTCTTT.

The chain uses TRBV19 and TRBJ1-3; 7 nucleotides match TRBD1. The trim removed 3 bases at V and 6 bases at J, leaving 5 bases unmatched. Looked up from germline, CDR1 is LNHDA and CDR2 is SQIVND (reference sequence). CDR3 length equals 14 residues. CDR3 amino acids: CASSIYTGENTIYF. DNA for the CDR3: TGTGCCAGTAGTATTTACACAGGGGAAAACACCATATATTTT.

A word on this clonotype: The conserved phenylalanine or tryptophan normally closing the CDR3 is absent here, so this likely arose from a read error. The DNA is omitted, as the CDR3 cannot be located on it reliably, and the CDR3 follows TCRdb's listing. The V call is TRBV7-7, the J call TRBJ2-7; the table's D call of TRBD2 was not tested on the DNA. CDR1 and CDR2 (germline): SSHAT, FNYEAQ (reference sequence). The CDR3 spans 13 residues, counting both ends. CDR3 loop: CASSLVLEGKQLT.

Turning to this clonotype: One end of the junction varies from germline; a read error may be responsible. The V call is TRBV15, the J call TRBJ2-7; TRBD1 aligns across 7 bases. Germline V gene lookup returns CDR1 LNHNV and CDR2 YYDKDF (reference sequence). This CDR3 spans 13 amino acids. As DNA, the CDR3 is TGCGCCACCAGCAGAGGACAGGACACTGAGGCTTACTTT. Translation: CATSRGQDTEAYF.

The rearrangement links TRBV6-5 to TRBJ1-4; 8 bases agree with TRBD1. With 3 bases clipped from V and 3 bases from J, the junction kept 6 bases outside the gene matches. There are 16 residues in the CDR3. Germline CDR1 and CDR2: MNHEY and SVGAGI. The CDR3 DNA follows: TGTGCCAGCAGTTATAGCGGACAGGGCTCTAATGAAAAACTGTTTTTT. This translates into CASSYSGQGSNEKLFF.

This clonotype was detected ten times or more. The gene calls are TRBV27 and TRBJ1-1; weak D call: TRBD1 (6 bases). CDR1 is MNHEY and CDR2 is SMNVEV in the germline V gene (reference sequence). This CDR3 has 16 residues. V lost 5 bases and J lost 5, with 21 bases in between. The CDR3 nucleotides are TGTGCCAGCAGTCCGATGGAGGGGGTCGGGGTGACTGAAGCTTTCTTT. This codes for CASSPMEGVGVTEAFF.

The CDR3 reads CAWKSGNGADTQYF. The CDR3 coding sequence is TGTGCCTGGAAAAGTGGAAATGGGGCAGATACGCAGTATTTT. This chain joins TRBV30 and TRBJ2-3; D unresolved. The V gene lost 4 bases and the J gene lost 4 bases, with 15 bases spanning the gap. The V gene's germline CDR1 is GTSNPN and CDR2 SVGIG (reference sequence). The CDR3 runs to 14 residues.

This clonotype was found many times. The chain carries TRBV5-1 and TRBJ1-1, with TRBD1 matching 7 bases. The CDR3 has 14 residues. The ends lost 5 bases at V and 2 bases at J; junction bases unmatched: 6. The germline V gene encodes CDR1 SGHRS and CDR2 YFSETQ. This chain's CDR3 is CASSFTGANTEAFF. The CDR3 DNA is TGCGCCAGCAGTTTTACAGGGGCAAACACTGAAGCTTTCTTT. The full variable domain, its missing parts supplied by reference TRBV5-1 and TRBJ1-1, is KAGVTQTPRYLIKTRGQQVTLSCSPISGHRSVSWYQQTPGQGLQFLFEYFSETQRNKGNFPGRFSGRQFSNSRSEMNVSTLELGDSALYLCASSFTGANTEAFFGQGTRLTVV.

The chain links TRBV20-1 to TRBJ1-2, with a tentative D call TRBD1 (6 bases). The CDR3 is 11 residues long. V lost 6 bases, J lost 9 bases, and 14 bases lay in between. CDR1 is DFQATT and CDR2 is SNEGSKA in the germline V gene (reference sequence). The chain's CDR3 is CSAHPRGRYTF. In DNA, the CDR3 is TGCAGTGCCCACCCCAGGGGACGCTACACCTTC.

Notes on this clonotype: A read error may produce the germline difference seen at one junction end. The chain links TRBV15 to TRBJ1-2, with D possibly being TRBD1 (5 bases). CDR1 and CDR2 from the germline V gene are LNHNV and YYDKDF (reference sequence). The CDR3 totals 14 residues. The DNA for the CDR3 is TGTGCCAGCAGCGGACAAGGGAGGAGTGCTGGCTACACCTTC. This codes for CASSGQGRSAGYTF.

CDR3 amino acids: CASTQRPGHYGYTF. CDR3 nucleotides: TGTGCCAGCACCCAACGTCCTGGGCACTATGGCTACACCTTC. The chain uses TRBV9 and TRBJ1-2; D call uncertain. Trimming took 6 bases from V and 3 from J, leaving 15 bases between them. CDR3 length: 14 amino acids. Germline V gives CDR1 SGDLS, CDR2 YYNGEE.

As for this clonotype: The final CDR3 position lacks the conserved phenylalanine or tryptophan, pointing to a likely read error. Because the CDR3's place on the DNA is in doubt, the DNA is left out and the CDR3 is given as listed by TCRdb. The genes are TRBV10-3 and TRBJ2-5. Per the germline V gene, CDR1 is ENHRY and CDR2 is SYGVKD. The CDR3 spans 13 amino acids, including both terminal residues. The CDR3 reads CAISPSLSETRTY.

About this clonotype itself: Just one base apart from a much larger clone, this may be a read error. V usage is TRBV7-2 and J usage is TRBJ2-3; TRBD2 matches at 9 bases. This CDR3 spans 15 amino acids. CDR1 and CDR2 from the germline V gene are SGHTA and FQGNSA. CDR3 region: CASSYQRGDTDTHYF. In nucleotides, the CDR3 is TGTGCCAGCAGTTACCAGCGGGGGGACACAGATACGCACTATTTT. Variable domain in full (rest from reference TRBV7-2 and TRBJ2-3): GAGVSQSPSNKVTEKGKDVELRCDPISGHTALYWYRQSLGQGLEFLIYFQGNSAPDKSGLPSDRFSAERTGGSVSTLTIQRTQQEDSAVYLCASSYQRGDTDTHYFGPGTRLTVL.

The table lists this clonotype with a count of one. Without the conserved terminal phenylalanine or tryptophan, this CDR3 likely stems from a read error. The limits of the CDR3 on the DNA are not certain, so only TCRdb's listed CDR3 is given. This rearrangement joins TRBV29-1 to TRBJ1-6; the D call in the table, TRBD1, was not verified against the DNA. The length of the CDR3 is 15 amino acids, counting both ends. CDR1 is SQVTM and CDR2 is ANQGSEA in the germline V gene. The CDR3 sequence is CRVGGMINYGYTFGS.

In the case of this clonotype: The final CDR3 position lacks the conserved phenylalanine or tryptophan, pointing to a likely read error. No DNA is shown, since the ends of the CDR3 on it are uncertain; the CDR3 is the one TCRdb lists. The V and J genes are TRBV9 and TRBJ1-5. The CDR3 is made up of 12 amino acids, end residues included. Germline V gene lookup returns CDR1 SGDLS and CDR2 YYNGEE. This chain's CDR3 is CASSFADQPQQL.